Below are 19 T cell receptor beta chains sequenced from a single sample in a study of OX40 agonist ivuxolimab in advanced cancers. Only in-frame clones appear in the TCRdb table, and some are missing; sequencing was by immunoSEQ multiplex PCR. Of more than 50,000 clones in the sample, about 89% are singletons; the top ten hold 5.2%. This material consisted of CD4+ or CD8+ T cells sorted from blood, taken in a trial of the OX40 agonist ivuxolimab. Every receptor here comes from an adult with an advanced solid tumor such as melanoma, head and neck, liver or kidney cancer.

V gene TRBV4-2 combines with J gene TRBJ1-1, with TRBD1 matching 7 bases. Germline V CDR1 and CDR2: LGHNA, YNFKEQ. V lost 5 bases and J lost 4; bases outside the gene matches: 7. The CDR3 totals 14 residues. The CDR3: CASSYRGRATEAFF. CDR3 in DNA: TGTGCCAGCAGCTACAGGGGCAGGGCCACTGAAGCTTTCTTT.

The gene calls are TRBV6-1 and TRBJ2-7; D is unclear. Trimming left V 6 bases short and J 6 bases short, with 3 bases between. This CDR3 contains 9 residues. Germline V gene sequence: CDR1 MNHNS, CDR2 SASEGT. CDR3 coding DNA: TGTGCCAGCAGATCCGAGCAGTACTTC. This encodes CASRSEQYF.

The chain employs TRBV2 and TRBJ1-2, with 7 bases fitting TRBD1. With 7 bases clipped from V and 6 bases from J, the junction kept 8 bases outside the gene matches. CDR3 length: 13 residues. Germline V gene sequence: CDR1 SNHLY, CDR2 FYNNEI. The CDR3 nucleotides are TGTGCCAGCATCCGAGGACAGGCAAATGGCTACACCTTC. Encoded protein: CASIRGQANGYTF.

This chain connects TRBV5-8 to TRBJ1-5; D is undetermined. The V end lost 3 bases, the J end lost 7 bases, and 17 bases lay between the germline ends. Germline CDR1 is SGHTS and CDR2 is YDEGEE. The CDR3 contains 15 residues. The CDR3 spells CASSSDGLLTQPQHF. The CDR3 bases are TGTGCCAGCAGCTCAGACGGACTTTTAACACAGCCCCAGCATTTT.

The rearrangement joins TRBV28 to TRBJ2-7; D remains unclear. CDR3 length: 13 amino acids. CDR1 MDHEN and CDR2 SYDVKM come from the germline V gene. Trimming cost V 2 bases and J 7 bases, with 12 bases left between them. CDR3: CASSLRVPPEQYF. The CDR3 DNA reads as TGTGCCAGCAGTTTAAGGGTTCCCCCGGAGCAGTACTTC.

The V and J genes are TRBV19 and TRBJ2-1; no definite D call. Between the trimmed V and J ends, which lost 3 bases and 5 bases, there was a span of 11 bases. The germline V gene encodes CDR1 LNHDA and CDR2 SQIVND (reference sequence). The CDR3 spans 14 residues. As DNA, the CDR3 is TGTGCCAGTAGTATTTTGGATAACCACAATGAGCAGTTCTTC. Translated: CASSILDNHNEQFF.

To note about this clone: Because it lacks the conserved phenylalanine or tryptophan at the end, this CDR3 is likely a read error. The chain links TRBV6-5 to TRBJ1-5; TRBD1 is a possible D gene (6 bases). The germline V and J ends were trimmed by 4 bases and 3 bases, with 13 bases remaining between them. The CDR3 sequence is 15 residues long. Germline loops: CDR1 MNHEY, CDR2 SVGAGI. The CDR3 nucleotides read TGTGCCAGCAGTTCGGACAGATTAAACAATCAGCCCCAGCATCTT. Protein product: CASSSDRLNNQPQHL.

This clone was recorded a few times. The junction departs from germline at one end; a sequencing error may be responsible. The chain employs TRBV10-1 and TRBJ1-2; 7 nucleotides line up with TRBD1. This CDR3 region has 13 residues. Germline CDR1 and CDR2: WNHNN and SYGVQD (reference sequence). DNA for the CDR3: TGCGCCAGCAGTGAGGACAGGGTGGGGAAGGAACACTTC. Translated: CASSEDRVGKEHF.

The chain links TRBV7-8 to TRBJ2-7; 10 bases are shared with TRBD1. V was pared by 3 bases and J by 2 bases, with 4 bases of the junction left unmatched. This CDR3 spans 15 amino acids. CDR1 is SGHVS, CDR2 FQNEAQ, per germline. The CDR3 nucleotides are TGTGCCAGCAGCTTGACAGGGGGCTATCCCTACGAGCAGTACTTC. Translated: CASSLTGGYPYEQYF.

This rearrangement joins TRBV19 to TRBJ2-1, with unresolved D. The CDR3 totals 14 residues. The V gene's germline CDR1 is LNHDA and CDR2 SQIVND (reference sequence). V was trimmed by 4 bases and J by 2 bases, leaving 9 bases between them. The CDR3 region is CASSTGFPYNEQFF. CDR3 DNA sequence: TGTGCCAGTAGTACGGGTTTCCCCTACAATGAGCAGTTCTTC.

The genes are TRBV29-1 and TRBJ2-7, with D possibly matching TRBD1 (6 bases). There are 12 residues in the CDR3. Germline values: CDR1 SQVTM, CDR2 ANQGSEA. Trimming removed 7 bases at V and 3 bases at J, with 13 bases between. The CDR3 loop reads CSAGQPNYEQYF. CDR3 nucleotide sequence: TGCAGCGCCGGACAGCCAAACTACGAGCAGTACTTC.

The V call is TRBV6-4, the J call TRBJ2-5; TRBD2 matches 8 bases. Germline V gene sequence: CDR1 MRHNA, CDR2 SNTAGT. This CDR3 region has 15 residues. The V and J ends lost 8 bases and 11 bases, in that order; junction bases with no gene match: 19. The CDR3 sequence is CASRDHPGLETEQYF. CDR3 in DNA: TGTGCCAGCCGGGATCACCCGGGACTAGAAACGGAACAGTACTTC.

For this clone: This same CDR3 is encoded by further DNA sequences in the sample. The genes are TRBV7-2 and TRBJ2-7; D is unresolved. The germline V gene encodes CDR1 SGHTA and CDR2 FQGNSA. V lost 5 bases and J 0 bases, leaving 17 bases between the germline ends. The CDR3 totals 16 residues. The chain's CDR3 is CASSPGPPRSSYEQYF. The CDR3 DNA sequence: TGTGCCAGCAGCCCGGGCCCACCGAGGAGCTCCTACGAGCAGTACTTC.

The chain joins TRBV9 to TRBJ2-5, with 10 bases that match TRBD2. Germline CDR1 SGDLS, CDR2 YYNGEE. V shed 3 bases, J shed 5 bases, and the junction held 7 bases outside the gene matches. The CDR3 length is 15 residues. The CDR3 region has the DNA TGTGCCAGCAGCGCTTTAGCGGGGGGCGGGGAGACCCAGTACTTC. Its translation: CASSALAGGGETQYF.

V is TRBV4-1 and J is TRBJ2-5, with no clear D. V lost 6 bases and J 1 base, leaving 9 bases between the germline ends. The CDR3 is 13 amino acids. Germline lookup yields CDR1 MGHRA and CDR2 YSYEKL. The CDR3 DNA follows: TGCGCCAGCAGTTCTAGTCCCCAAGAGACCCAGTACTTC. As protein: CASSSSPQETQYF.

The chain is built from TRBV4-2 and TRBJ1-2; no firm D call. Trimming took off 0 bases at V and 1 base at J, with 6 bases between the two ends. This CDR3 is 14 amino acids long. Germline-derived CDR1 and CDR2 are LGHNA and YNFKEQ. CDR3 sequence: CASSQDYINYGYTF. The CDR3 coding sequence is TGTGCCAGCAGCCAAGATTACATTAACTATGGCTACACCTTC.

The chain carries TRBV7-2 and TRBJ2-3, with D possibly being TRBD2 (5 bases). The CDR3 is made up of 14 amino acids. CDR1 and CDR2 from the germline V gene are SGHTA and FQGNSA. The V and J ends lost 1 base and 0 bases respectively, with 5 bases between them. CDR3: CASSLGTSTDTQYF. For the CDR3, the DNA is TGTGCCAGCAGCTTAGGGACTAGCACAGATACGCAGTATTTT.

The chain couples TRBV10-3 to TRBJ2-2, with D possibly being TRBD2 (5 bases). This CDR3 has 17 amino acids. Germline loops: CDR1 ENHRY, CDR2 SYGVKD. Trimming pared 3 bases from V and 0 bases from J, leaving 14 bases between. CDR3 bases: TGTGCCATCAGTGACCGGGCAGGAGGCGCGAACACCGGGGAGCTGTTTTTT. This sequence encodes CAISDRAGGANTGELFF.

The chain carries TRBV7-9 and TRBJ2-3; D unclear. CDR3 length: 15 residues. V lost 1 base and J lost 0, with 8 bases in between. Per the germline V gene, CDR1 is SEHNR and CDR2 is FQNEAQ (reference sequence). CDR3 coding DNA: TGTGCCAGCAGCTTAGATTTAACTAGCACAGATACGCAGTATTTT. Translation: CASSLDLTSTDTQYF.